This T cell receptor (beta chain) was retrieved from a study of blood T cell repertoires in COVID-19. Germline V gene sequence: CDR1 SGHTA, CDR2 FQGNSA. Trimming at V came to 4 bases and at J to 2 bases, leaving 11 bases not matched to a gene. The CDR3 spans 17 residues. How the authors handled the data: How many nucleated cells were present was estimated from reference gene primer amplification. The repertoire was sequenced with immunoSEQ multiplex PCR; TCRdb's copy has only in-frame clones and lacks some. V and J calls and clone size follow that table, whereas D and trimming were derived from the DNA. The data contain tens of thousands of clones, approximately 80% of them seen just once; the ten biggest clones take up roughly 4.5%.

The sequenced sample consisted of peripheral blood. The clonotype was recovered from a woman in her fifties or sixties with acute or convalescent COVID-19. This chain links TRBV7-2 with TRBJ2-5, with 9 bases aligning to TRBD2. This CDR3 is CASSSGAQRGAQETQYF. CDR3 nucleotide sequence: TGTGCCAGCAGCTCAGGGGCCCAGCGGGGGGCTCAAGAGACCCAGTACTTC.